Sequencing of this T cell receptor (beta chain) was carried out in a study of OX40 agonist ivuxolimab in advanced cancers. Study findings and constraints: Within 6 weeks, CD4+ and CD8+ blood T cells expanded clonally at 0.1 to 3.0 mg/kg.

Note on this clone: What it recognizes is unknown.

This CDR3 region has 14 residues. The germline gives CDR1 SGHRS, CDR2 YFSETQ. The junction had 6 bases not matched to a gene; V was cut back by 4 bases and J by 4 bases. Some clones are missing from TCRdb's copy, which holds only in-frame ones; the method was immunoSEQ multiplex PCR. The sample has tens of thousands of clones, approximately 78% seen once. The chain is built from TRBV5-1 and TRBJ2-3, with 7 nucleotides matching TRBD2. This receptor was obtained from an adult with an advanced solid tumor such as melanoma, head and neck, liver or kidney cancer. This material consisted of CD4+ or CD8+ T cells sorted from blood, taken in a trial of the OX40 agonist ivuxolimab. The CDR3, as DNA: TGCGCCAGCAGCCTCCCGGGGGGAGCAGATACGCAGTATTTT. Encoded protein: CASSLPGGADTQYF.